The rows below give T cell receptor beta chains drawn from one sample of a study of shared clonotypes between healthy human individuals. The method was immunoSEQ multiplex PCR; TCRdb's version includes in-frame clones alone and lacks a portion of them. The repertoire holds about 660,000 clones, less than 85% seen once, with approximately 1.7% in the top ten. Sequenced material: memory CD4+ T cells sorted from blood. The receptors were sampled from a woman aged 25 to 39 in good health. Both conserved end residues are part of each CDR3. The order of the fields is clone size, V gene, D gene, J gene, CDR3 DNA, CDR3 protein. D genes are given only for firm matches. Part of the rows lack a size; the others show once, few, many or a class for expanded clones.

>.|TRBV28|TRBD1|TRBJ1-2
TGTGCCAGCAGTACAAACAGGGGGAGGGCCTATGGCTACACCTTC
CASSTNRGRAYGYTF
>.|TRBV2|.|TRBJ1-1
TGTGCCAGGGGAATCTATAAGAACACTGAAGCTTTCTTT
CARGIYKNTEAFF
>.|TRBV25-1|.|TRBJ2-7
TGTGCCAGCAGTCGGGGAAGCTACGAGCAGTACTTC
CASSRGSYEQYF
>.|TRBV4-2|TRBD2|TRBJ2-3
TGTGCCAGCAGCCAAGAGGTACTAGCGGCAGATACGCAGTATTTT
CASSQEVLAADTQYF
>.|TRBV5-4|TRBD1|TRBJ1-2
TGTGCCAGCAGCTTGGATGAATCCGGGACAGTCGGTGGCTACACCTTC
CASSLDESGTVGGYTF
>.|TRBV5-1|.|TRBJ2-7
TGCGCCAGCACCCCTTTAGGAACGCCCTACGAGCAGTACTTC
CASTPLGTPYEQYF
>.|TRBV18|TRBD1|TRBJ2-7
TGTGCCAGCTCCACAGGGGGCAGGGACGAGCAGTACTTC
CASSTGGRDEQYF
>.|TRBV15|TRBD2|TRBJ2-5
TGTGCCACCAGCAGACCACCGGGACTAGTCCTACAAGAGACCCAGTACTTC
CATSRPPGLVLQETQYF
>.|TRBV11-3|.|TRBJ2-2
TGTGCCAGCAGCTTAGCCGTGGGGCTGACCGGGGAGCTGTTTTTT
CASSLAVGLTGELFF
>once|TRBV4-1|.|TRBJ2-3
TGCGCCAGCAGCCGGGGTCTAGATACGCAGTATTTT
CASSRGLDTQYF
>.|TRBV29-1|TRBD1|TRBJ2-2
TGCAGCGCTGCGATGACAGGGGCATCCGGGGAGCTGTTTTTT
CSAAMTGASGELFF
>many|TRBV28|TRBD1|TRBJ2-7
TGTGCCAGCAGGGGGACAGGGGTTACGAAGCAGTACTTC
CASRGTGVTKQYF
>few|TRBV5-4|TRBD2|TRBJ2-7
TGTGCCAGCAGCCCGGGACTAGCGGGAGTGGGGTACGAGCAGTACTTC
CASSPGLAGVGYEQYF
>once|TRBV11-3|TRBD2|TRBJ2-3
TGTGCCAGCAGCCCAACTAGCGGGTACACAGATACGCAGTATTTT
CASSPTSGYTDTQYF
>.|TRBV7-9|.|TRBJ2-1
TGTGCCAGCAGCTTAGGAAAGCCCCATGAGCAGTTCTTC
CASSLGKPHEQFF
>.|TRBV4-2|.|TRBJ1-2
TGTGCCAGCAGCCAAGAGCTGGGGGGCTATGGCTACACCTTC
CASSQELGGYGYTF
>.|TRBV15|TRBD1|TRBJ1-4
TGTGCCACCAGAACCCAGGGGGCAACTAATGAAAAACTGTTTTTT
CATRTQGATNEKLFF
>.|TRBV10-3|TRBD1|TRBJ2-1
TGTGCCATCAGTGGGACAGGCAATGAGCAGTTCTTC
CAISGTGNEQFF
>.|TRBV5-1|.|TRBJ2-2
TGCGCCAGCAGCTTATCAGGGGATACCGGGGAGCTGTTTTTT
CASSLSGDTGELFF
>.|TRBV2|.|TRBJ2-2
TGTGCCAGCAGTGAATTTACGAACACCGGGGAGCTGTTTTTT
CASSEFTNTGELFF
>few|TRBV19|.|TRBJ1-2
TGTGCCAGTACTAGCGGCGAGGGATTGCGCCTCGGTGGCTACACCTTC
CASTSGEGLRLGGYTF
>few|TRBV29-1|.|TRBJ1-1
TGCAGCGGTCAAAGCATGAACACTGAAGCTTTCTTT
CSGQSMNTEAFF
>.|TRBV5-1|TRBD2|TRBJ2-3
TGCGCCAGCACCCTGGCAGCGGGAGGGCCGGCAGATACGCAGTATTTT
CASTLAAGGPADTQYF